These T cell receptor beta chains were read from a single sample in a study of blood T cells in healthy people across ages. TCRdb analysed the 5' RACE reads with MiXCR anew, one entry per CDR3 protein. Counted here are about 780,000 distinct CDR3 sequences, roughly 24% occurring once; the ten biggest clones make up about 3%. The data were also submitted as part of a second study, on T cells of mothers and their children.

Material: blood. Receptors originate from a boy under 18 in good health. The CDR3 runs from the conserved cysteine through the conserved F or W. The D gene is left open where the match is weak. Size values are once, few and many counts, or a class for expanded clones, and some rows have none.

clone size	V gene	D gene	CDR3 length	J gene	CDR3 DNA	CDR3 protein
.	TRBV18	TRBD1	15	TRBJ2-2	TGTGCCAGCTCATCGGACAGGGTGGACACCGGGGAGCTGTTTTTT	CASSSDRVDTGELFF
.	TRBV6-1	TRBD1	16	TRBJ1-5	TGTGCCAGCAGAGTCTCGACAGGGAATAGCAATCAGCCCCAGCATTTT	CASRVSTGNSNQPQHF
once	TRBV7-3	.	15	TRBJ2-2	TGTGCCAGCAGAGCGGGCTTACCGAACACCGGGGAGCTGTTTTTT	CASRAGLPNTGELFF
few	TRBV30	.	13	TRBJ2-5	TGTGCCTGGAGTAGGCGGGACGAAGAGACCCAGTACTTC	CAWSRRDEETQYF
.	TRBV29-1	.	15	TRBJ1-2	TGCAGCGTTGAAGACCAGAAGGATACTAACTATGGCTACACCTTC	CSVEDQKDTNYGYTF
few	TRBV5-1	.	13	TRBJ2-7	TGCGCCAGCAGCTTTGCGGGCCAAGACGAGCAGTACTTC	CASSFAGQDEQYF
.	TRBV3-1	.	14	TRBJ1-4	TGTGCCAGCAGCCAAGGTACACTGAATGAAAAACTGTTTTTT	CASSQGTLNEKLFF
many	TRBV28	.	17	TRBJ2-5	TGTGCCAGCAGTTGGAACCGGGATTGGATGTCCCAAGAGACCCAGTACTTC	CASSWNRDWMSQETQYF
few	TRBV7-6	TRBD2	15	TRBJ2-7	TGTGCCAGCAGCGTCAGCGGGGGGACTTCCTACGAGCAGTACTTC	CASSVSGGTSYEQYF
.	TRBV5-1	TRBD2	17	TRBJ2-2	TGCGCCAGCAGCCTCGCGGGGGGGCAATGGACCACCGGGGAGCTGTTTTTT	CASSLAGGQWTTGELFF
few	TRBV2	.	14	TRBJ2-5	TGTGCCAGCAGTTCGGACGTATGGGGAGAGACCCAGTACTTC	CASSSDVWGETQYF
.	TRBV13	.	16	TRBJ1-6	TGTGCCAGCAGCCGGGGGGCAGGGACCGTCGGTTCACCCCTCCACTTT	CASSRGAGTVGSPLHF
.	TRBV5-1	TRBD2	15	TRBJ2-1	TGCGCCAGCAGCCAGAGCGGGGGGGCTGTAAATGAGCAGTTCTTC	CASSQSGGAVNEQFF
.	TRBV5-5	.	15	TRBJ2-5	TGTGCCAGCAGCTCCTCGGTCGGGACGACGGAGACCCAGTACTTC	CASSSSVGTTETQYF
.	TRBV6-1	TRBD2	18	TRBJ2-3	TGTGCCAGCAGCTCTACAACCGGGGGCGGGGGGGCAGCAGATACGCAGTATTTT	CASSSTTGGGGAADTQYF
few	TRBV4-2	TRBD2	15	TRBJ2-5	TGTGCCAGCAGCCAAGGGACTAGCGGGGGAGAGACCCAGTACTTC	CASSQGTSGGETQYF
.	TRBV27	TRBD1	16	TRBJ2-7	TGTGCCAGCAGTTCAGCCCCGACAGGGGCGGGGTACGAGCAGTACTTC	CASSSAPTGAGYEQYF